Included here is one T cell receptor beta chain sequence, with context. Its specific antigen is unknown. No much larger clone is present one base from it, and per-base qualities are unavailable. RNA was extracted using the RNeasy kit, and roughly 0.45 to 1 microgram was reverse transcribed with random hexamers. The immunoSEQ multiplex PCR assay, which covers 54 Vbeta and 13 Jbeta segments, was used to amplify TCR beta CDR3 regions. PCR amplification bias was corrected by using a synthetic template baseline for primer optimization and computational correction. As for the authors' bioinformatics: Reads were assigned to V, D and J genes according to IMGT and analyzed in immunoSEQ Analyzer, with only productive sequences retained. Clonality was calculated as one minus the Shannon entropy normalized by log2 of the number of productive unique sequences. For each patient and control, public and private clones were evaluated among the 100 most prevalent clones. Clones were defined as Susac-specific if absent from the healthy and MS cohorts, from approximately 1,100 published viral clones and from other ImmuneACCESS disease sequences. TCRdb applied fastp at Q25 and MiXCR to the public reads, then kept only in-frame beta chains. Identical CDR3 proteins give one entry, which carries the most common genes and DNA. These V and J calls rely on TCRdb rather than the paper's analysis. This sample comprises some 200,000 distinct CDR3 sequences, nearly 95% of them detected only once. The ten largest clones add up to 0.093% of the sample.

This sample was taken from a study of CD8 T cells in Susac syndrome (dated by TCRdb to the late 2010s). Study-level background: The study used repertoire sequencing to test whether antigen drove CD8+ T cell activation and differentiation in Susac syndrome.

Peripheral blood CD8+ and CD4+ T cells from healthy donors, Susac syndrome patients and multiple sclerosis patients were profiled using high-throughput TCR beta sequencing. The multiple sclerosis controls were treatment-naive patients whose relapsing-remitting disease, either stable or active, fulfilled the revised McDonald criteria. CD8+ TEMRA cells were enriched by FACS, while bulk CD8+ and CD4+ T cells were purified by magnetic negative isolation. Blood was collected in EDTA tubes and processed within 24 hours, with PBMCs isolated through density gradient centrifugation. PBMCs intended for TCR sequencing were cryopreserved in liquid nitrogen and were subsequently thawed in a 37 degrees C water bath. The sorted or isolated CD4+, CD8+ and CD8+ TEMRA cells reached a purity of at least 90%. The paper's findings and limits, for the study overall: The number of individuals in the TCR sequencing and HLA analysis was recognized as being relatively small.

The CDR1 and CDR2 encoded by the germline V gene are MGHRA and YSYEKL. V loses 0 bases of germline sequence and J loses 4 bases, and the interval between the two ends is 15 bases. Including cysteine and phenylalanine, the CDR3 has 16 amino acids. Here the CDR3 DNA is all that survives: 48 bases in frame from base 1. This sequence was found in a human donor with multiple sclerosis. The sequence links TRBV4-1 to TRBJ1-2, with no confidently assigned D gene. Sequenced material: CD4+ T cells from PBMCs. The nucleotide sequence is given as TGCGCCAGCAGCCAAGATCCCTATTCAGGCTCCTATGGCTACACCTTC. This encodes CASSQDPYSGSYGYTF.